The rows below give T cell receptor beta chains drawn from one sample of a study of blood T cell repertoires in COVID-19. Here immunoSEQ multiplex PCR was the method, and the copy in TCRdb shows in-frame clones only, minus some. This sample has roughly 280,000 clones; roughly 86% occur once, and the top ten carry around 11%. Sequencing used peripheral blood. Receptor source: a woman between 25 and 40 years old with COVID-19, enrolled during active disease. Each CDR3 is given with its conserved first and last residue. Only part of the rows carry a size: once, few, many, or a class if the clone is expanded.

13	TRBV24-1	NA	TRBJ2-7	CATSGGDIHEQYF
17	TRBV4-1	NA	TRBJ2-2	CASSQGPGQGRTGELFF
12	TRBV30	NA	TRBJ2-1	CAWSDLILTQFF
13	TRBV19	NA	TRBJ2-7	CASSLRGGYEQYF
16	TRBV10-3	once	TRBJ2-7	CAISELGLAETYEQYF
16	TRBV5-1	NA	TRBJ2-1	CASSPGLVAGTNEQFF
14	TRBV7-6	NA	TRBJ1-5	CASSLIGGDQPQHF
14	TRBV2	NA	TRBJ1-3	CAGRQMSSGNTIYF
15	TRBV6-5	NA	TRBJ1-2	CASSPAMTGYYGYTF
15	TRBV4-3	NA	TRBJ1-5	CASSQVGGRNQPQHF
13	TRBV6-5	NA	TRBJ1-2	CASTRTEAYGYTF
15	TRBV7-6	NA	TRBJ1-3	CASSTTGTGGNTIYF
11	TRBV28	NA	TRBJ2-5	CASSREETQYF
14	TRBV24-1	NA	TRBJ1-2	CATSDPNRNYGYTF
15	TRBV5-1	NA	TRBJ2-5	CASSLAAGVSETQYF
14	TRBV25-1	NA	TRBJ2-7	CASSVGTGSYEQYF
18	TRBV5-1	NA	TRBJ2-7	CASSLGDRGTAGSYEQYF
14	TRBV30	NA	TRBJ2-7	CAWSELAGSYEQYF
14	TRBV18	NA	TRBJ1-4	CASSLDTGGEKLFF
13	TRBV4-3	NA	TRBJ2-1	CASSPGQNNEQFF
13	TRBV7-9	NA	TRBJ1-1	CASSRGTGAEAFF
14	TRBV19	NA	TRBJ1-2	CASSPWTGGYGYTF
13	TRBV30	NA	TRBJ2-1	CAWSERIDNEQFF
14	TRBV19	NA	TRBJ1-2	CASKPRGQPYGYTF
18	TRBV7-8	NA	TRBJ2-7	CASSLEAGGGIITYEQYF
15	TRBV11-2	NA	TRBJ1-1	CASSSQGEGNTEAFF
14	TRBV5-1	NA	TRBJ1-1	CASSLVVGDTEAFF
14	TRBV30	NA	TRBJ1-6	CAWSDLGASSPLHF
15	TRBV28	NA	TRBJ2-5	CASSSPRDRQETQYF
14	TRBV11-3	NA	TRBJ1-1	CASSLDSGNTEAFF
13	TRBV4-3	NA	TRBJ1-5	CASSQDEYQPQHF
15	TRBV7-9	NA	TRBJ2-4	CASAPAAGDVDIQYF
12	TRBV19	NA	TRBJ2-1	CASSIRGHEQFF
13	TRBV13	NA	TRBJ1-1	CASSFDRDTEAFF
15	TRBV5-4	NA	TRBJ2-1	CASSLPPGGRNEQFF
14	TRBV30	NA	TRBJ2-7	CAWRVTSGTYEQYF
16	TRBV4-3	once	TRBJ2-5	CASSQGGAGQGETQYF
14	TRBV5-1	NA	TRBJ1-2	CASSDGGVAYGYTF
15	TRBV2	NA	TRBJ2-1	CASSGSSGMYNEQFF
14	TRBV5-1	NA	TRBJ2-7	CASSAGTGLVEQYF
15	TRBV5-1	NA	TRBJ2-1	CASLAMPSSYNEQFF
14	TRBV6-1	NA	TRBJ1-4	CASSETSTNEKLFF
15	TRBV5-1	NA	TRBJ1-2	CASSGGQGAGYGYTF
12	TRBV18	NA	TRBJ2-2	CASSPSTGELFF
15	TRBV7-2	NA	TRBJ2-3	CASSLQRSSTDTQYF
14	TRBV18	NA	TRBJ1-2	CASSPTPSNYGYTF
12	TRBV27	NA	TRBJ2-7	CASRSQGFEQYF
19	TRBV6-1	once	TRBJ2-1	CASSEPWSSGRAAYNEQFF
12	TRBV30	few	TRBJ2-7	CAWATSGAEQYF
16	TRBV28	NA	TRBJ1-2	CASVKGAALTLGGYTF
12	TRBV3-1/TRBV3-2	NA	TRBJ1-5	CASSQGGQPQHF
12	TRBV13	NA	TRBJ2-5	CASSLGGGTQYF
16	TRBV4-1	NA	TRBJ2-7	CASSQDGTSGKAKQYF
14	TRBV11-2	NA	TRBJ1-5	CASSPGAGRGAQHF